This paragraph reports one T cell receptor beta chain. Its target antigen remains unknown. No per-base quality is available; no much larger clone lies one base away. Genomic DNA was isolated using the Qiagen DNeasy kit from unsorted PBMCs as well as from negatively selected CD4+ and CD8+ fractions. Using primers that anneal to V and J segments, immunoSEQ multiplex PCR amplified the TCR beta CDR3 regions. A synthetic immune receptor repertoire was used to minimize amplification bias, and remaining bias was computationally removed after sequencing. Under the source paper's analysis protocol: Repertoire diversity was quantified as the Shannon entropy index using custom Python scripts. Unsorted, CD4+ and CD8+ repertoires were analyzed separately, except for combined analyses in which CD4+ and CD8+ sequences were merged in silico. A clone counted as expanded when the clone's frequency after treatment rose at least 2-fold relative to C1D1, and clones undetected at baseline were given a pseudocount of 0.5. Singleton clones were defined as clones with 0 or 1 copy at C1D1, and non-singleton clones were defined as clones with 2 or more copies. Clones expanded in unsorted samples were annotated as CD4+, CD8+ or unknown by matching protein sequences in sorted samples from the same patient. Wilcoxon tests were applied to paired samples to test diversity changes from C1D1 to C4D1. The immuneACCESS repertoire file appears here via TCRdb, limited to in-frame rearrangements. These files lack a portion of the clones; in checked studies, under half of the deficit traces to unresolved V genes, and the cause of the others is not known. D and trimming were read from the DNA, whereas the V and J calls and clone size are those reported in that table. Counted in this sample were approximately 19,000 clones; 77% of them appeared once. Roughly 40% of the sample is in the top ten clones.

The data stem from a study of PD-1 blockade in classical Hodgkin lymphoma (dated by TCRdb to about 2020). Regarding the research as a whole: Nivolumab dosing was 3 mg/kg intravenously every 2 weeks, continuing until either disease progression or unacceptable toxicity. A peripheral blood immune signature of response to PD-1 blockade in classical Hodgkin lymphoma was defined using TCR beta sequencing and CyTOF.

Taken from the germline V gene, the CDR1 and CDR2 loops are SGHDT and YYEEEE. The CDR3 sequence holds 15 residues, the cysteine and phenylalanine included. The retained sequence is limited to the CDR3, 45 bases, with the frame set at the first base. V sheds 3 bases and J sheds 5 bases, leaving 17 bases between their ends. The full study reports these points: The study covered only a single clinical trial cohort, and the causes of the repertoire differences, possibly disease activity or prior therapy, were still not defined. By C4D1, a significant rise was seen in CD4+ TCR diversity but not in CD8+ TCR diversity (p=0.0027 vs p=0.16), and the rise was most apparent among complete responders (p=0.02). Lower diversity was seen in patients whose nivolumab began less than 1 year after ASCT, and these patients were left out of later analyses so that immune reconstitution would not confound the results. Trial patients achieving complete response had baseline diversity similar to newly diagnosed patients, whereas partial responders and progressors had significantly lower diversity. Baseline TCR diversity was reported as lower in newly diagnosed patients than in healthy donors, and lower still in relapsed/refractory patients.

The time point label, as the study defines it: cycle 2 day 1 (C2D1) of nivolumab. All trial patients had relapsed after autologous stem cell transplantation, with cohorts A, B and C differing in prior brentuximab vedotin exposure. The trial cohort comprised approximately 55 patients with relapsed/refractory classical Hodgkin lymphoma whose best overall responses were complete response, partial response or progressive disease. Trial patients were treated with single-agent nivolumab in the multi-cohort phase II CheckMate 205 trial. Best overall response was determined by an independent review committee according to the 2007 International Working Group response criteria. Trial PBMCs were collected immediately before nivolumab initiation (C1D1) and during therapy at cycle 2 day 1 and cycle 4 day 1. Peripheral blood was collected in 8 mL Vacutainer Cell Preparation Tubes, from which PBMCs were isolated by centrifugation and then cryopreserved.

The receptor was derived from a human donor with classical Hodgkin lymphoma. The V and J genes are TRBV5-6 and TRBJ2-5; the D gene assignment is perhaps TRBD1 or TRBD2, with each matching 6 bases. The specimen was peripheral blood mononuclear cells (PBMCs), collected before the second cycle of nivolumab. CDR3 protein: CASSYKEGVAETQYF. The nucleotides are TGTGCCAGCAGCTACAAGGAGGGGGTGGCGGAGACCCAGTACTTC.